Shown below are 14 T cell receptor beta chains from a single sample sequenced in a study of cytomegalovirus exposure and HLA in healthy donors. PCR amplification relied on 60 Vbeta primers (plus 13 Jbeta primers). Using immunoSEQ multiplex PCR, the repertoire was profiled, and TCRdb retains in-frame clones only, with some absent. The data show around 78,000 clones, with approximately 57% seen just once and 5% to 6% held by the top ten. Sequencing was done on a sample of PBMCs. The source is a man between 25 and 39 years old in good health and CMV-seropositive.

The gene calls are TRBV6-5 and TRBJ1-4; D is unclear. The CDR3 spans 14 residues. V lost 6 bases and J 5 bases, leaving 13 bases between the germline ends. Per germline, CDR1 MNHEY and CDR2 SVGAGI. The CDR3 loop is CASRPGGLNEKLFF. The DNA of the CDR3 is TGTGCCAGCAGGCCGGGCGGACTAAATGAAAAACTGTTTTTT.

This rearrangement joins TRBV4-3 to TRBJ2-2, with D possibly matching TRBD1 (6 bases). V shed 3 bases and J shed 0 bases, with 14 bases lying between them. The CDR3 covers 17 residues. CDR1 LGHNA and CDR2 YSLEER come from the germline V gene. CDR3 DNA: TGCGCCAGCAGCCACCCCTCGACAGGTTCGAACACCGGGGAGCTGTTTTTT. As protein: CASSHPSTGSNTGELFF.

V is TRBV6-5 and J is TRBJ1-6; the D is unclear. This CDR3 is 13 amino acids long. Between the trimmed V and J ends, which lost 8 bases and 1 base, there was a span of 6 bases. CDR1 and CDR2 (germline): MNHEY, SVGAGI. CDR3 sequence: CASSGSYNSPLHF. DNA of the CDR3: TGTGCCAGCTCGGGATCCTATAATTCACCCCTCCACTTT.

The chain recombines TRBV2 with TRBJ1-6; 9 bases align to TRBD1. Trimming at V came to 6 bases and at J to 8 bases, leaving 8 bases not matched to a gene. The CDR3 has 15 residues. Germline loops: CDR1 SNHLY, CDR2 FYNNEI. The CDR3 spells CASRSLRDRDSPLHF. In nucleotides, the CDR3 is TGTGCCAGCAGGTCACTCCGGGACAGGGATTCACCCCTCCACTTT.

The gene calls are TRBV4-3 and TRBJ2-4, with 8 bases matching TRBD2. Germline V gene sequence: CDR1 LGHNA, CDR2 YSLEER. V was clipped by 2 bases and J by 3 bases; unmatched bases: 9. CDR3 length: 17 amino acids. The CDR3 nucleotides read TGCGCCAGCAGCCAATCCTATTCCGCGGGAGGCAAAAACATTCAGTACTTC. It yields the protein CASSQSYSAGGKNIQYF.

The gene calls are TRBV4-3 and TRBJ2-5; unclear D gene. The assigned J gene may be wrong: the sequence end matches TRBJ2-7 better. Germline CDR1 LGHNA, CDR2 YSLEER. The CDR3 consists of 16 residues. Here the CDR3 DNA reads TGCGCCAGCAGCCAAGGCTCAACGGGTTTCTCCTACGAGCAGTACTTC. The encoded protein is CASSQGSTGFSYEQYF.

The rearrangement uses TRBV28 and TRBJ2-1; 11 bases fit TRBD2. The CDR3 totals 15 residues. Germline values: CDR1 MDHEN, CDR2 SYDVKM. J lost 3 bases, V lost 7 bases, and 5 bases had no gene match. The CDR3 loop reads CASKLSGGVYNEQFF. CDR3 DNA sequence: TGTGCCAGCAAACTTAGCGGGGGGGTCTACAATGAGCAGTTCTTC.

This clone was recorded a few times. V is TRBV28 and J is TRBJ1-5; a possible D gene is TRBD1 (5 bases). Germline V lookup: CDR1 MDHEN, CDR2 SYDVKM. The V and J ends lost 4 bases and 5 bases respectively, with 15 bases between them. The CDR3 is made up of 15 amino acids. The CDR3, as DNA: TGTGCCAGCAGTTCCCTAGACAGTCTAGATCAGCCCCAGCATTTT. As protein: CASSSLDSLDQPQHF.

The CDR3 nucleotides read TGTGCCAGCAGCTTGACAGGGCCCTATGGCTACACCTTC. As protein: CASSLTGPYGYTF. The V and J genes are TRBV7-9 and TRBJ1-2, with TRBD1 matching over 7 bases. The CDR3 consists of 13 residues. The junction had 2 bases not matched to a gene; V was cut back by 3 bases and J by 4 bases. Germline V gene data show CDR1 as SEHNR and CDR2 as FQNEAQ (reference sequence).

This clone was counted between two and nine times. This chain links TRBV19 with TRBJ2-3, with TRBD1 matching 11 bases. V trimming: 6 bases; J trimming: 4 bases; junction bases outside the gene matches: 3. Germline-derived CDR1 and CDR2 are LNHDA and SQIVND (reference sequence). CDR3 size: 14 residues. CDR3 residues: CASSGGQGADTQYF. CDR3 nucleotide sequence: TGTGCCAGTAGCGGGGGACAGGGGGCAGATACGCAGTATTTT.

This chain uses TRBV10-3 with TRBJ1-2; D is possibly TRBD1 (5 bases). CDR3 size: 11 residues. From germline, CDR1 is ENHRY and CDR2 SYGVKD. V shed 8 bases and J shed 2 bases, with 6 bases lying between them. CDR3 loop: CAIGANYGYTF. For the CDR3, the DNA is TGTGCCATCGGGGCCAACTATGGCTACACCTTC.

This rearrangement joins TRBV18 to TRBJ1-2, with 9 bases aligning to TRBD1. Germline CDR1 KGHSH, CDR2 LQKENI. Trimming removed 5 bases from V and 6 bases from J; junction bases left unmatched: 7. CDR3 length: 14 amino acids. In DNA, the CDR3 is TGTGCCAGCTCAGGGACAGGGTTGGGCGATGGCTACACCTTC. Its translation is CASSGTGLGDGYTF.

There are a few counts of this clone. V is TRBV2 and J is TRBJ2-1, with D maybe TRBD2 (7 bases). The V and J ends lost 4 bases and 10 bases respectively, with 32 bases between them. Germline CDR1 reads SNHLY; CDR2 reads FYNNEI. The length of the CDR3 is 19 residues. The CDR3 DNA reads TGTGCCAGCAGTGGTACCCCTCCTACCCGGGACGGGGGGACATGGGAGCAGTTCTTC. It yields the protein CASSGTPPTRDGGTWEQFF.

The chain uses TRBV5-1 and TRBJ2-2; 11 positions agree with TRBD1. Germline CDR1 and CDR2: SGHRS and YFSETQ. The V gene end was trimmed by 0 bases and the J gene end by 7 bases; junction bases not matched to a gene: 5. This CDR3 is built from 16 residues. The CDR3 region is CASSLGTGGADGELFF. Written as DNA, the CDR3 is TGCGCCAGCAGCTTGGGGACAGGGGGCGCGGACGGGGAGCTGTTTTTT.